Following are 6 T cell receptor beta chains from one sample sequenced in a study of T-cell reconstitution after alpha-beta-depleted transplantation in children. The TCRbeta library incorporated unique molecular identifiers. TCRdb recomputed calls from the PCR reads with MiXCR, one row per CDR3 protein. The sample holds 640,000 or so distinct CDR3 sequences, 16% seen once. Source: PBMCs from the stem cell graft donor, taken from the stem cell graft. The receptors originated from a human donor who donated a stem cell graft to a child with acute myeloid leukemia.

This clonotype came up many times. The chain combines TRBV20-1 with TRBJ2-3, with 9 bases identical to TRBD1. Trimming removed 5 bases from V and 5 bases from J; junction bases left unmatched: 11. CDR1 and CDR2 (germline): DFQATT, SNEGSKA (reference sequence). The CDR3 is 15 residues long. The CDR3 loop reads CSARNPGQGIDTQYF. CDR3 in DNA: TGCAGTGCTCGCAATCCGGGACAGGGAATAGATACGCAGTATTTT.

This clonotype has just one count. V is TRBV19 and J is TRBJ1-5; D is undetermined. Germline CDR1 reads LNHDA; CDR2 reads SQIVND (reference sequence). The ends were cut back, 5 bases at V and 4 bases at J, with 9 bases in the middle. This CDR3 region has 13 residues. The CDR3, as DNA: TGTGCCAGTAGTGCTCGGGCTAATCAGCCCCAGCATTTT. Encoded protein: CASSARANQPQHF.

The chain combines TRBV20-1 with TRBJ1-1; the match to TRBD1 covers 11 bases. After removal of 6 bases from V and 2 bases from J, the junction contained 11 bases not matched to a gene. The CDR3 loop spans 16 amino acids. CDR1 is DFQATT, CDR2 SNEGSKA, per germline (reference sequence). The CDR3: CSAPGQGEGPNTEAFF. As DNA, the CDR3 is TGCAGTGCGCCGGGACAGGGGGAGGGCCCCAACACTGAAGCTTTCTTT.

This chain connects TRBV7-6 to TRBJ2-2; 7 bases fit TRBD1. CDR1 is SGHVS, CDR2 FNYEAQ, per germline. The trim removed 0 bases at V and 0 bases at J, leaving 4 bases unmatched. The CDR3 covers 17 residues. Written as DNA, the CDR3 is TGTGCCAGCAGCTTAGCGACGCAGGGGGCGAACACCGGGGAGCTGTTTTTT. Encoded protein: CASSLATQGANTGELFF.

This clonotype was recorded many times. The rearrangement joins TRBV20-1 to TRBJ1-1, with D maybe TRBD1 (6 bases). Per the germline V gene, CDR1 is DFQATT and CDR2 is SNEGSKA (reference sequence). The CDR3 totals 14 residues. CDR3 sequence reads: CSNQETGLNTEAFF. Here the CDR3 DNA reads TGCAGCAACCAAGAAACAGGGCTTAACACTGAAGCTTTCTTT.

In regard to this clonotype: One end of the junction is discordant with germline, which a read error may explain. Written as DNA, the CDR3 is TGCAGCGTTGCCAGCTCTGGGGCCAACGTCCTGTCTTTC. This codes for CSVASSGANVLSF. The chain employs TRBV29-1 and TRBJ2-6, with D perhaps TRBD1 (5 bases). The V gene's germline CDR1 is SQVTM and CDR2 ANQGSEA. The CDR3 runs to 13 residues.